The entry below gives a single TCR beta chain sequence along with its context. The entry originates in a study of blood T cell repertoires in COVID-19. For the study at large: The United States, Italy and Spain were the sources of the acute and convalescent COVID-19 samples. Nucleic acid was either cDNA or gDNA, and it came from T cells, B-cell-depleted T cells, or PBMCs.

With 2 bases removed from V and 10 bases from J, the gap between germline ends came to 12 bases. In germline, CDR1 is SGHAT, CDR2 FQDESV (reference sequence). The CDR3 is 14 residues long. Study processing details: Amplification of reference gene primers was used by the study to estimate nucleated cell counts. The table came from immunoSEQ multiplex PCR; TCRdb's copy has only in-frame clones and leaves some out. V and J calls and clone size come straight from that table; D and trimming were deduced from the DNA. This sample has roughly 200,000 clones; 75% to 90% occur once, and the top ten carry approximately 8.9%.

This chain connects TRBV11-1 to TRBJ1-6; a possible D gene is TRBD1 (6 bases). The sample taken for sequencing was peripheral blood. This clonotype originated in a woman aged 55 to 70 with acute or convalescent COVID-19. The CDR3 DNA sequence: TGTGCCAGCAGCTTACGCCAGGGGATCTCACCCCTCCACTTT. Encoded protein: CASSLRQGISPLHF.